This record covers a single T cell receptor (beta chain). This sample stems from a study of cytomegalovirus exposure and HLA in healthy donors. Study information: Most donors, about 82% of 398 genotyped, fell in the Caucasian-associated ancestry cluster.

Vbeta (60) and Jbeta (13) primers were used in the PCR. Sequencing used immunoSEQ multiplex PCR; TCRdb keeps in-frame clones, though not all of them. The sample totals some 39,000 clones; its top ten clones hold 3% to 4%. Sequenced: PBMCs. The origin of this receptor is a male donor in good health and CMV-seronegative.

CDR3 in amino acids: CASSPGQGNYGYTF. The CDR3 region has the DNA TGTGCCAGTAGTCCTGGACAGGGAAACTATGGCTACACCTTC. The chain combines TRBV19 with TRBJ1-2; 8 bases match TRBD1. The V gene's germline CDR1 is LNHDA and CDR2 SQIVND (reference sequence). CDR3 length: 14 residues. The V gene end was trimmed by 5 bases and the J gene end by 2 bases; junction bases not matched to a gene: 4.